The 11 T cell receptor beta chains given below trace back to one sample, sequenced in a study of blood T cell repertoires in COVID-19. Clones were read by immunoSEQ multiplex PCR, and TCRdb kept only the in-frame ones, dropping some. The table records about 160,000 clones, about 85% of them present only once. Sequencing used peripheral blood. The receptor source for this set is a human donor with acute or convalescent COVID-19. The donor label of this sample is uncertain.

The chain is built from TRBV5-4 and TRBJ1-6, with no clear D. Germline lookup yields CDR1 SGHNT and CDR2 YYREEE (reference sequence). The CDR3 runs to 15 residues. The ends were cut back, 1 base at V and 6 bases at J, with 11 bases in the middle. This chain's CDR3 is CASSLKAVGNSPLHF. Here the CDR3 DNA reads TGTGCCAGCAGCTTGAAGGCGGTTGGTAATTCACCCCTCCACTTT.

This sequence joins TRBV18 and TRBJ2-6, with 10 positions matching TRBD1. The CDR3 extends over 19 amino acids. Unmatched junction bases numbered 5, after V lost 0 bases and J lost 0 bases. Germline V CDR1 and CDR2: KGHSH, LQKENI. CDR3 sequence (DNA): TGTGCCAGCTCACCACCTGGGGGGACAGGGGACTCTGGGGCCAACGTCCTGACTTTC. Translating gives CASSPPGGTGDSGANVLTF.

The gene calls are TRBV15 and TRBJ2-5; D may be TRBD2 (5 bases). The germline V gene encodes CDR1 LNHNV and CDR2 YYDKDF (reference sequence). V lost 1 base, J lost 1 base, and 16 bases lay in between. CDR3 length equals 17 residues. CDR3 sequence: CATSRVSGNTFQETQYF. DNA for the CDR3: TGTGCCACCAGCAGAGTTTCGGGGAACACATTCCAAGAGACCCAGTACTTC.

Only a few counts were recorded for this clone. The V and J genes are TRBV20-1 and TRBJ1-1, with unresolved D. The CDR3 has 11 amino acids. Germline lookup yields CDR1 DFQATT and CDR2 SNEGSKA (reference sequence). V was cut by 3 bases and J by 5 bases, with 7 bases left in between. The CDR3 DNA reads TGCAGTGCTAGCGGTGATACTGAAGCTTTCTTT. This translates into CSASGDTEAFF.

The V gene is TRBV5-1, the J gene TRBJ2-1; D gene unclear. V lost 4 bases to trimming and J lost 5 bases, with 19 bases between them. The CDR3 consists of 16 residues. Germline lookup yields CDR1 SGHRS and CDR2 YFSETQ. DNA of the CDR3: TGCGCCAGCAGCCCCCCCGAGGTTCGCGTTAACAATGAGCAGTTCTTC. It translates to CASSPPEVRVNNEQFF.

This chain links TRBV5-1 with TRBJ2-1, with 9 bases that match TRBD1. This CDR3 contains 15 residues. V lost 5 bases and J lost 6; bases outside the gene matches: 9. CDR1 and CDR2 (germline): SGHRS, YFSETQ. The CDR3 is CASRPDRGGGNEQFF. DNA of the CDR3: TGCGCCAGCAGGCCAGACAGGGGGGGTGGCAATGAGCAGTTCTTC.

The rearrangement joins TRBV18 to TRBJ2-4; tentative D call: TRBD2 (6 bases). CDR3 length: 17 amino acids. Trimming shortened V by 6 bases and J by 0 bases, and 18 bases separated the two germline ends. Germline CDR1 reads KGHSH; CDR2 reads LQKENI. CDR3 nucleotides: TGTGCCAGCTCCCCCCTTAACTGGGGGGTAGCCAAAAACATTCAGTACTTC. It codes for CASSPLNWGVAKNIQYF.

The chain links TRBV6-2 or TRBV6-3 to TRBJ2-5; 13 positions agree with TRBD2. The CDR3 runs to 17 residues. V was clipped by 2 bases and J by 0 bases; unmatched bases: 3. The germline V gene encodes CDR1 MNHEY and CDR2 SVGEGT. CDR3 bases: TGTGCCAGCAGTTACGGGGGGACTAGCGGGGACCAAGAGACCCAGTACTTC. The encoded protein is CASSYGGTSGDQETQYF.

The J gene is TRBJ1-4, the V gene TRBV7-3, with a possible D match to TRBD1 (6 bases). V lost 5 bases to trimming and J lost 11 bases, with 12 bases between them. Germline V lookup: CDR1 SGHTA, CDR2 FQGTGA. This CDR3 comprises 12 residues. The CDR3 loop reads CASSGGGFKLFF. DNA for the CDR3: TGTGCCAGCAGCGGTGGGGGCTTCAAACTGTTTTTT.

CDR3 residues: CAIGQGTFTGELFF. CDR3 nucleotide sequence: TGTGCCATCGGACAGGGGACTTTCACCGGGGAGCTGTTTTTT. The chain uses TRBV19 and TRBJ2-2; 9 nucleotides agree with TRBD1. After removal of 10 bases from V and 4 bases from J, the junction contained 7 bases not matched to a gene. CDR1 LNHDA and CDR2 SQIVND come from the germline V gene (reference sequence). This CDR3 is 14 amino acids long.

The genes are TRBV5-5 and TRBJ2-5, with TRBD2 as a possible D gene (6 bases). The CDR3 has 14 residues. The V and J ends lost 4 bases and 5 bases respectively, with 15 bases between them. Germline V gene data show CDR1 as SGHKS and CDR2 as YYEKEE (reference sequence). The chain's CDR3 is CASSLPTSLETQYF. The DNA for the CDR3 is TGTGCCAGCAGCCTCCCGACTAGTTTGGAGACCCAGTACTTC.